One sample yielded the 19 T cell receptor beta chains listed below, sequenced in a study of response to subunit inactivated influenza vaccine. One entry per CDR3 protein results from TCRdb running MiXCR on the RT-PCR reads. The table includes 500,000 to 750,000 distinct CDR3 sequences, 14% detected once. Specimen: PBMCs from blood, collected 11 to 12 days after vaccination. The origin of the receptors is a man over 45 who received an inactivated influenza vaccine.

This clonotype was seen at least ten times. The chain couples TRBV7-2 to TRBJ2-7, with 10 bases that match TRBD2. J was trimmed by 5 bases and V by 0 bases; bases with no gene match: 4. The CDR3 spans 15 residues. Germline loops: CDR1 SGHTA, CDR2 FQGNSA. CDR3 DNA sequence: TGTGCCAGCAGCTTAGCCAGCGGGAGGGAACACGAGCAGTACTTC. This translates into CASSLASGREHEQYF.

The chain links TRBV7-2 to TRBJ2-3; 9 bases are shared with TRBD2. Germline-derived CDR1 and CDR2 are SGHTA and FQGNSA. The CDR3 runs to 15 residues. After removal of 5 bases from V and 6 bases from J, the junction contained 9 bases not matched to a gene. CDR3 in amino acids: CASSLKAGGSDTQYF. CDR3 DNA: TGTGCCAGCAGCCTAAAAGCGGGGGGCTCGGATACGCAGTATTTT.

V usage is TRBV28 and J usage is TRBJ1-3, with a tentative D call TRBD1 (6 bases). The CDR3 consists of 13 residues. Germline V gives CDR1 MDHEN, CDR2 SYDVKM. V lost 3 bases and J 5 bases, leaving 8 bases between the germline ends. The CDR3 nucleotides read TGTGCCAGCAGTTTGAGGGACAGAAACACCATATATTTT. This encodes CASSLRDRNTIYF.

The V and J genes are TRBV4-3 and TRBJ2-7; TRBD1 might be the D (5 bases). The germline gives CDR1 LGHNA, CDR2 YSLEER. The CDR3 length is 14 residues. Between the trimmed V and J ends, which lost 0 bases and 3 bases, there was a span of 9 bases. The CDR3 protein is CASSQDSDIYEQYF. The CDR3 region has the DNA TGCGCCAGCAGCCAAGATTCGGACATCTACGAGCAGTACTTC.

About this clonotype: A read error may account for a junction end that differs from germline. The J gene is TRBJ1-5, the V gene TRBV6-2 or TRBV6-3; D gene ambiguous. The CDR3 is 13 residues long. In germline, CDR1 is MNHEY, CDR2 SVGEGT. Here the CDR3 reads CASSHSSNQPRHF. In DNA form, the CDR3 reads TGTGCCAGCAGCCACAGTAGCAATCAGCCCCGGCATTTT.

The gene calls are TRBV5-1 and TRBJ2-2, with D perhaps being TRBD1 or TRBD2 (5 bases each). V shed 4 bases and J shed 0 bases, with 13 bases lying between them. The CDR3 contains 16 residues. Germline CDR1 reads SGHRS; CDR2 reads YFSETQ. CDR3 nucleotide sequence: TGCGCCAGCAGCCCCGGGACCCAGGCGAACACCGGGGAGCTGTTTTTT. Translated, it gives CASSPGTQANTGELFF.

The chain employs TRBV5-6 and TRBJ1-1; D unresolved. Germline CDR1 is SGHDT and CDR2 is YYEEEE. The CDR3 is made up of 14 amino acids. The ends were cut back, 1 base at V and 6 bases at J, with 13 bases in the middle. The CDR3 nucleotides read TGTGCCAGCAGCTTGTGGGTTATAACCGCTGAAGCTTTCTTT. Encoded protein: CASSLWVITAEAFF.

V gene TRBV5-1 combines with J gene TRBJ2-1; D remains unclear. Germline V gene data show CDR1 as SGHRS and CDR2 as YFSETQ. Trimming took 0 bases from V and 7 from J, leaving 8 bases between them. CDR3 size: 13 residues. CDR3 protein: CASSLGIGNEQFF. The CDR3 DNA is TGCGCCAGCAGCTTGGGAATTGGAAATGAGCAGTTCTTC.

The rearrangement uses TRBV7-2 and TRBJ2-7; D is ambiguous. This CDR3 region has 13 residues. V was cut by 5 bases and J by 7 bases, with 15 bases left in between. CDR1 and CDR2 (germline): SGHTA, FQGNSA. The CDR3 DNA sequence: TGTGCCAGCAGCCCCCTTTTTCTGGGGGAGCAGTACTTC. Encoded protein: CASSPLFLGEQYF.

The chain joins TRBV12-3 or TRBV12-4 to TRBJ2-2, with TRBD1 matching 7 bases. Trimming took 7 bases from V and 4 from J; bases not matched to a gene: 6. This CDR3 comprises 14 residues. CDR3 region: CASIQGLFTGELFF. The DNA of the CDR3 is TGTGCCAGCATACAGGGGCTCTTCACCGGGGAGCTGTTTTTT.

CDR3 in amino acids: CAWSLGYPGTADTQYF. DNA of the CDR3: TGTGCCTGGAGTTTGGGATACCCCGGAACCGCAGATACGCAGTATTTT. V gene TRBV30 combines with J gene TRBJ2-3; D is undetermined. The germline gives CDR1 GTSNPN, CDR2 SVGIG (reference sequence). This CDR3 is built from 16 residues. Deletions cut 2 bases from V and 4 bases from J, with 19 bases between.

The table lists this clonotype with a few counts. The V gene is TRBV6-1, the J gene TRBJ1-4; D perhaps matches TRBD1 (5 bases). The CDR3 sequence is 13 residues long. Germline-derived CDR1 and CDR2 are MNHNS and SASEGT. V was cut by 7 bases and J by 2 bases, with 8 bases left in between. The CDR3 reads CASTPGTNEKLFF. The CDR3 DNA reads as TGTGCCAGCACGCCAGGGACTAATGAAAAACTGTTTTTT.

The sample holds a few counts of this clonotype. The chain links TRBV11-2 to TRBJ2-4, with D uncertain. Germline values: CDR1 SGHAT, CDR2 FQNNGV. V lost 5 bases and J 6 bases, leaving 5 bases between the germline ends. The CDR3 has 11 amino acids. This CDR3 is CASSIGNIQYF. The CDR3 nucleotides are TGTGCCAGCAGCATCGGAAACATTCAGTACTTC.

This clonotype was seen a handful of times. The chain is built from TRBV9 and TRBJ1-2; 9 bases agree with TRBD1. V was clipped by 3 bases and J by 6 bases; unmatched bases: 3. Germline lookup yields CDR1 SGDLS and CDR2 YYNGEE. This CDR3 has 13 residues. The CDR3 coding sequence is TGTGCCAGCAGCGAACGGGACAGGGATGGCTACACCTTC. Translated, it gives CASSERDRDGYTF.

A few counts support this clonotype. The rearrangement links TRBV5-1 to TRBJ2-5, with a possible D match to TRBD1 (6 bases). The CDR3 extends over 14 amino acids. CDR1 and CDR2 from the germline V gene are SGHRS and YFSETQ. V lost 0 bases and J lost 4, with 10 bases in between. The CDR3 spells CASSLAVQGETQYF. CDR3 sequence (DNA): TGCGCCAGCAGCTTGGCCGTACAGGGAGAGACCCAGTACTTC.

The table lists this clonotype with a few counts. The gene calls are TRBV2 and TRBJ1-1; D uncertain. V dropped 5 bases and J dropped 0 bases, with 7 bases sitting between them. The CDR3 extends over 13 amino acids. CDR1 is SNHLY and CDR2 is FYNNEI in the germline V gene. DNA of the CDR3: TGTGCCAGCAGTAAAACACTGAACACTGAAGCTTTCTTT. It codes for CASSKTLNTEAFF. The full variable domain, in which reference TRBV2 and TRBJ1-1 provide the parts outside the CDR3, is EPEVTQTPSHQVTQMGQEVILRCVPISNHLYFYWYRQILGQKVEFLVSFYNNEISEKSEIFDDQFSVERPDGSNFTLKIRSTKLEDSAMYFCASSKTLNTEAFFGQGTRLTVV.

Many counts were recorded for this clonotype. The J gene is TRBJ2-7, the V gene TRBV7-6; the D gene could be TRBD1 or TRBD2 (6 bases each). The V gene's germline CDR1 is SGHVS and CDR2 FNYEAQ. The CDR3 loop spans 15 amino acids. V lost 1 base to trimming and J lost 13 bases, with 23 bases between them. The CDR3 region has the DNA TGTGCCAGCAGCTTAGAGGGCGATCCAACAGGGACTTTCTACTTC. Residues: CASSLEGDPTGTFYF.

This clonotype came up a few times. The V call is TRBV6-2 or TRBV6-3, the J call TRBJ2-3; perhaps D is TRBD1 or TRBD2 (7 bases each). Germline assignment: CDR1 MNHEY and CDR2 SVGEGT. The CDR3 is 15 residues long. V lost 6 bases, J lost 6 bases, and 19 bases lay in between. The CDR3 region is CASRPSGGGFDTQYF. CDR3 sequence (DNA): TGTGCCAGCAGACCGTCAGGGGGGGGGTTCGATACGCAGTATTTT.

This clonotype was seen a handful of times. The rearrangement links TRBV25-1 to TRBJ2-7; possible D gene TRBD1, 5 bases. Trimming removed 3 bases at V and 3 bases at J, with 9 bases between. Per germline, CDR1 MGHDK and CDR2 SYGVNS. This CDR3 has 13 residues. This CDR3 is CASSESRGYEQYF. The CDR3 DNA sequence: TGTGCCAGCAGTGAGTCAAGGGGCTACGAGCAGTACTTC.